One and the same sample provided the 31 T cell receptor beta chains below, sequenced in a study of blood T cell repertoires in COVID-19. Some clones are missing from TCRdb's copy, which holds only in-frame ones; the method was immunoSEQ multiplex PCR. The sample has 150,000 to 200,000 clones, 86% seen once. Sequenced: peripheral blood. These receptors were taken from a man younger than 35 with acute or convalescent COVID-19.

This clone appeared a few times. V gene TRBV2 combines with J gene TRBJ2-3; TRBD2 might be the D (7 bases). Germline loops: CDR1 SNHLY, CDR2 FYNNEI. CDR3 size: 15 residues. The V end was cut by 5 bases, the J end by 2 bases, with 14 bases between. The CDR3 bases are TGTGCCAGCAGTAACCTGGGGGGGCCCACAGATACGCAGTATTTT. Translated, it gives CASSNLGGPTDTQYF. The variable domain in full, with the rest retrieved from reference TRBV2 and TRBJ2-3, is EPEVTQTPSHQVTQMGQEVILRCVPISNHLYFYWYRQILGQKVEFLVSFYNNEISEKSEIFDDQFSVERPDGSNFTLKIRSTKLEDSAMYFCASSNLGGPTDTQYFGPGTRLTVL.

V is TRBV15 and J is TRBJ2-7; D possibly corresponds to TRBD2 (6 bases). The CDR3 is 15 amino acids. V gave up 5 bases and J gave up 1 base, with 15 bases separating them. Looked up from germline, CDR1 is LNHNV and CDR2 is YYDKDF (reference sequence). The DNA of the CDR3 is TGTGCCACCAGCCTTAGACTAGGCTTTTCCTACGAGCAGTACTTC. As protein: CATSLRLGFSYEQYF.

This chain connects TRBV27 to TRBJ1-4; D gene unclear. The CDR3 runs to 15 residues. The V gene lost 2 bases and the J gene lost 1 base, with 8 bases spanning the gap. Germline values: CDR1 MNHEY, CDR2 SMNVEV (reference sequence). The CDR3 loop is CASSLVPLTNEKLFF. CDR3 DNA sequence: TGTGCCAGCAGTTTAGTCCCACTAACTAATGAAAAACTGTTTTTT.

This clone was seen a handful of times. The chain uses TRBV30 and TRBJ1-6; D not certain. Germline CDR1 reads GTSNPN; CDR2 reads SVGIG (reference sequence). The CDR3 length is 12 residues. V lost 5 bases, J lost 7 bases, and 9 bases lay in between. The CDR3 DNA follows: TGTGCCTGGGGGAGGAGGAATTCACCCCTCCACTTT. Translated: CAWGRRNSPLHF.

This clone was seen only a few times. The chain couples TRBV2 to TRBJ1-3; 7 bases fit TRBD1. This CDR3 is 16 amino acids long. The V and J ends lost 8 bases and 0 bases, in that order; junction bases with no gene match: 10. Germline V gives CDR1 SNHLY, CDR2 FYNNEI. DNA of the CDR3: TGTGCCAGCTCCTGGGACAGAGTAAGCTCTGGAAACACCATATATTTT. This codes for CASSWDRVSSGNTIYF.

V gene TRBV18 combines with J gene TRBJ2-5, with D perhaps matching TRBD1 (6 bases). This CDR3 is built from 15 residues. V was cut by 3 bases and J by 5 bases, with 16 bases left in between. Germline V gene sequence: CDR1 KGHSH, CDR2 LQKENI. The CDR3: CASSPRTSRGETQYF. CDR3 bases: TGTGCCAGCTCACCCCGGACCTCGAGGGGGGAGACCCAGTACTTC. The variable domain in full, with the rest retrieved from reference TRBV18 and TRBJ2-5, is NAGVMQNPRHLVRRRGQEARLRCSPMKGHSHVYWYRQLPEEGLKFMVYLQKENIIDESGMPKERFSAEFPKEGPSILRIQQVVRGDSAAYFCASSPRTSRGETQYFGPGTRLLVL.

This rearrangement joins TRBV3-1 (or the pseudogene TRBV3-2) to TRBJ2-1; D is perhaps TRBD1 (5 bases). V dropped 1 base and J dropped 13 bases, with 14 bases sitting between them. CDR3 length: 13 amino acids. Germline CDR1 LGHDT, CDR2 YNNKEL (reference sequence). CDR3 region: CASSQGPTGPQFF. CDR3 in DNA: TGTGCCAGCAGCCAAGGCCCTACAGGACCTCAGTTCTTC.

The V gene is TRBV19, the J gene TRBJ1-4; D ambiguous. Trimming removed 6 bases at V and 2 bases at J, with 7 bases between. The germline V gene encodes CDR1 LNHDA and CDR2 SQIVND (reference sequence). The CDR3 totals 13 residues. The CDR3 sequence: CASRWETNEKLFF. The CDR3 DNA sequence: TGTGCCAGTAGATGGGAGACTAATGAAAAACTGTTTTTT.

The chain couples TRBV18 to TRBJ1-1; maybe TRBD1 (5 bases). Per the germline V gene, CDR1 is KGHSH and CDR2 is LQKENI. The CDR3 covers 13 residues. The V gene lost 6 bases and the J gene lost 1 base, with 9 bases spanning the gap. In DNA form, the CDR3 reads TGTGCCAGCTCTGGCGGACAGAACACTGAAGCTTTCTTT. It is translated as CASSGGQNTEAFF.

J is TRBJ2-1 and V is TRBV24-1, with D tentatively TRBD1 (5 bases). The CDR3 runs to 15 residues. Germline-derived CDR1 and CDR2 are KGHDR and SFDVKD. V gave up 3 bases and J gave up 3 bases, with 11 bases separating them. Here the CDR3 DNA reads TGTGCCACCAGTGATCAAGGGGCCAACTACAATGAGCAGTTCTTC. Its protein product is CATSDQGANYNEQFF.

V gene TRBV2 combines with J gene TRBJ2-1; 8 bases fit TRBD1. The CDR3 consists of 14 residues. Trimming at V came to 5 bases and at J to 2 bases, leaving 2 bases not matched to a gene. In germline, CDR1 is SNHLY, CDR2 FYNNEI. The chain's CDR3 is CASSTGGTYNEQFF. CDR3 DNA: TGTGCCAGCAGTACAGGGGGAACCTACAATGAGCAGTTCTTC.

The chain couples TRBV6-6 to TRBJ2-7; 10 bases map to TRBD1. The CDR3 spans 13 residues. With V trimmed by 8 bases and J by 2 bases, 3 bases remained unmatched. CDR1 and CDR2 (germline): MNHNY, SVGAGI (reference sequence). CDR3 coding DNA: TGTGCCAGCCGGGACAGGGGAGCCTACGAGCAGTACGTC. Residues: CASRDRGAYEQYV.

The V call is TRBV15, the J call TRBJ2-5, with 9 bases aligning to TRBD1. The trim removed 1 base at V and 2 bases at J, leaving 5 bases unmatched. Germline assignment: CDR1 LNHNV and CDR2 YYDKDF (reference sequence). The CDR3 consists of 16 residues. The CDR3 DNA reads TGTGCCACCAGCAGAGTAGACAGGGGGGAACAAGAGACCCAGTACTTC. This translates into CATSRVDRGEQETQYF.

This clone showed up just once. The genes are TRBV27 and TRBJ2-3, with TRBD2 identical over 10 bases. Germline values: CDR1 MNHEY, CDR2 SMNVEV (reference sequence). The CDR3 runs to 17 residues. The V and J ends lost 2 bases and 0 bases, in that order; junction bases with no gene match: 5. The chain's CDR3 is CASSLRASGGSTDTQYF. CDR3 bases: TGTGCCAGCAGTTTACGGGCTAGCGGGGGTAGCACAGATACGCAGTATTTT.

The chain recombines TRBV28 with TRBJ2-2; no firm D call. The V gene's germline CDR1 is MDHEN and CDR2 SYDVKM. This CDR3 is 12 amino acids long. V shed 6 bases and J shed 4 bases, with 6 bases lying between them. The CDR3 protein is CASSLRTGELFF. CDR3 sequence (DNA): TGTGCCAGCAGCCTTCGCACCGGGGAGCTGTTTTTT.

This clone was counted between two and nine times. V gene TRBV7-9 combines with J gene TRBJ2-1; TRBD1 matches at 7 bases. The V gene end was trimmed by 5 bases and the J gene end by 6 bases; junction bases not matched to a gene: 4. CDR1 is SEHNR and CDR2 is FQNEAQ in the germline V gene (reference sequence). The CDR3 has 13 residues. The CDR3 sequence: CASSTWDSNEQFF. In DNA form, the CDR3 reads TGTGCCAGCAGCACCTGGGACAGCAATGAGCAGTTCTTC. Full variable domain (remainder filled in from reference TRBV7-9 and TRBJ2-1): DTGVSQNPRHKITKRGQNVTFRCDPISEHNRLYWYRQTLGQGPEFLTYFQNEAQLEKSRLLSDRFSAERPKGSFSTLEIQRTEQGDSAMYLCASSTWDSNEQFFGPGTRLTVL.

The chain employs TRBV30 and TRBJ2-7; TRBD2 might be the D (6 bases). The CDR3 sequence is 13 residues long. The V and J ends lost 4 bases and 0 bases respectively, with 10 bases between them. Germline V gives CDR1 GTSNPN, CDR2 SVGIG (reference sequence). CDR3 residues: CAWTGRGSYEQYF. In DNA form, the CDR3 reads TGTGCCTGGACCGGGCGGGGCTCCTACGAGCAGTACTTC.

This chain links TRBV5-4 with TRBJ1-1; TRBD1 aligns across 8 bases. The CDR3 runs 14 residues. Germline lookup yields CDR1 SGHNT and CDR2 YYREEE (reference sequence). The V segment lost 2 bases and the J segment 5 bases; nucleotides outside the gene matches: 5. The CDR3 sequence: CASSFSGGRTEAFF. The DNA for the CDR3 is TGTGCCAGCAGCTTCTCAGGGGGCAGGACTGAAGCTTTCTTT.

The chain carries TRBV4-1 and TRBJ2-7, with D possibly matching TRBD1 (5 bases). There are 13 residues in the CDR3. V was clipped by 8 bases and J by 1 base, with 12 bases between them. Germline CDR1 is MGHRA and CDR2 is YSYEKL. The CDR3 DNA follows: TGCGCCAGCGGGCCACAGGTTTCCTACGAGCAGTACTTC. Its translation is CASGPQVSYEQYF.

This clone was counted a few times. The rearrangement links TRBV10-1 to TRBJ1-5, with TRBD1 matching 10 bases. The V gene's germline CDR1 is WNHNN and CDR2 SYGVQD (reference sequence). The V and J ends lost 4 bases and 0 bases, in that order; junction bases with no gene match: 9. The CDR3 extends over 18 amino acids. The CDR3 is CASSVWDRGPYSNQPQHF. The CDR3 DNA reads TGCGCCAGCAGTGTGTGGGACAGGGGCCCCTATAGCAATCAGCCCCAGCATTTT.

The chain recombines TRBV30 with TRBJ1-2; D is uncertain. This CDR3 contains 15 residues. Trimming left V 0 bases short and J 1 base short, with 12 bases between. The germline V gene has CDR1 GTSNPN and CDR2 SVGIG (reference sequence). In nucleotides, the CDR3 is TGTGCCTGGAGTGTACTCTTCGAGGTTAACTATGGCTACACCTTC. Translating gives CAWSVLFEVNYGYTF.

The J gene is TRBJ2-3, the V gene TRBV28; D is possibly TRBD2 (7 bases). V was pared by 8 bases and J by 6 bases, with 15 bases between. The CDR3 length is 13 residues. Germline V lookup: CDR1 MDHEN, CDR2 SYDVKM. The CDR3 nucleotides read TGTGCCAGCTCGAGGGAGGGGGTGGATACGCAGTATTTT. Its translation: CASSREGVDTQYF. The full variable domain, rest sourced from reference TRBV28 and TRBJ2-3, is DVKVTQSSRYLVKRTGEKVFLECVQDMDHENMFWYRQDPGLGLRLIYFSYDVKMKEKGDIPEGYSVSREKKERFSLILESASTNQTSMYLCASSREGVDTQYFGPGTRLTVL.

The chain links TRBV2 to TRBJ1-6, with D uncertain. Germline V CDR1 and CDR2: SNHLY, FYNNEI. Deletions cut 2 bases from V and 0 bases from J, with 5 bases between. The CDR3 is made up of 15 amino acids. The CDR3 DNA reads as TGTGCCAGCAGTGAAAGGAGCTCCTATAATTCACCCCTCCACTTT. Translation gives CASSERSSYNSPLHF.

The CDR3 DNA sequence: TGTGCCAGCAGTGACAAAACGGGATCCCGGGAGACCCAGTACTTC. It translates to CASSDKTGSRETQYF. The rearrangement uses TRBV6-4 and TRBJ2-5, with a possible D match to TRBD2 (5 bases). Trimming stripped 2 bases from V and 5 bases from J, with 15 bases between. From germline, CDR1 is MRHNA and CDR2 SNTAGT. The CDR3 spans 15 residues.

The table lists this clone with a count of one. The chain has TRBV6-4 and TRBJ2-5; 9 nucleotides line up with TRBD1. Trimming took 3 bases from V and 1 from J; bases not matched to a gene: 3. Germline V gene lookup returns CDR1 MRHNA and CDR2 SNTAGT. The CDR3 sequence is 15 residues long. The CDR3 spells CASSESTGGQETQYF. The CDR3 DNA follows: TGTGCCAGCAGTGAGTCGACAGGGGGCCAAGAGACCCAGTACTTC.

The chain uses TRBV6-5 and TRBJ1-1; D possibly corresponds to TRBD1 (6 bases). Germline V gene lookup returns CDR1 MNHEY and CDR2 SVGAGI. The CDR3 covers 13 residues. V lost 2 bases to trimming and J lost 5 bases, with 9 bases between them. CDR3 protein: CASSYGRGTEAFF. CDR3 in DNA: TGTGCCAGCAGTTACGGGAGGGGGACTGAAGCTTTCTTT.

The V and J genes are TRBV12-3 or TRBV12-4 and TRBJ2-7; TRBD1 agrees at 9 bases. V lost 7 bases and J lost 4; bases outside the gene matches: 5. This CDR3 is 13 amino acids long. The CDR3 DNA is TGTGCCAGCACCCCGGACAGGGGATACGAGCAGTACTTC. Translating gives CASTPDRGYEQYF.

This clone occurred once. This chain links TRBV18 with TRBJ1-1; tentative D call: TRBD1 (5 bases). V was shortened by 6 bases and J by 2 bases, with 13 bases between the two germline ends. This CDR3 comprises 14 residues. Germline lookup yields CDR1 KGHSH and CDR2 LQKENI. CDR3 DNA sequence: TGTGCCAGCTCCCCCAGGGCCAGTAACACTGAAGCTTTCTTT. It codes for CASSPRASNTEAFF.

The rearrangement uses TRBV3-1 (or the pseudogene TRBV3-2) and TRBJ1-2, with D perhaps TRBD1 (6 bases). This CDR3 has 12 amino acids. Germline CDR1 and CDR2: LGHDT and YNNKEL (reference sequence). With 2 bases removed from V and 8 bases from J, the gap between germline ends came to 9 bases. The DNA of the CDR3 is TGTGCCAGCAGCCAATACAGGGACGGCTACACCTTC. This translates into CASSQYRDGYTF.

V usage is TRBV3-1 (or the pseudogene TRBV3-2) and J usage is TRBJ2-1, with 9 nucleotides matching TRBD1. This CDR3 contains 15 residues. CDR1 and CDR2 from the germline V gene are LGHDT and YNNKEL (reference sequence). The V segment lost 4 bases and the J segment 6 bases; nucleotides outside the gene matches: 7. As DNA, the CDR3 is TGTGCCAGCAGCCCATACAGGGGGCTGAGCAATGAGCAGTTCTTC. This translates into CASSPYRGLSNEQFF.

The gene calls are TRBV28 and TRBJ1-6; no clear D. The CDR3 has 15 residues. Between the trimmed V and J ends, which lost 3 bases and 7 bases, there was a span of 13 bases. The germline V gene has CDR1 MDHEN and CDR2 SYDVKM. DNA for the CDR3: TGTGCCAGCAGTTTGGTAGACGGAGGGAATTCACCCCTCCACTTT. Translating it yields CASSLVDGGNSPLHF.